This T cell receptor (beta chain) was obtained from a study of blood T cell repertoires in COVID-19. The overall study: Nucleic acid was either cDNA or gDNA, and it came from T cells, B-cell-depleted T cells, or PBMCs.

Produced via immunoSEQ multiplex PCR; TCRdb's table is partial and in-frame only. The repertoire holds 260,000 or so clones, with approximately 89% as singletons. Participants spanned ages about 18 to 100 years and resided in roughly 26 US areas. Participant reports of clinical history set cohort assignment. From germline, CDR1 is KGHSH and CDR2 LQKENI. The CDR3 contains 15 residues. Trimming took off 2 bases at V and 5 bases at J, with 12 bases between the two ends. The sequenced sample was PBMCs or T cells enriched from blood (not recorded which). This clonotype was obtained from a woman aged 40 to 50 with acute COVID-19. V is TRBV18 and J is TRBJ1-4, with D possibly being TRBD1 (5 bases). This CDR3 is CASSPLTGENEKLFF. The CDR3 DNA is TGTGCCAGCTCACCATTAACAGGAGAGAATGAAAAACTGTTTTTT.